This TCR beta chain was identified during a study of blood T cell repertoires in COVID-19. In the original analysis: Estimates of nucleated cell counts were drawn from the amplification of reference gene primers. Assay used: immunoSEQ multiplex PCR; TCRdb lists only in-frame clones, some missing. V and J calls and clone size are copied from that table; D and trimming were computed from the DNA. The data contain 200,000 to 300,000 clones, approximately 84% of them singletons. Germline CDR1 is LGHNA and CDR2 is YSLEER. The CDR3 runs 15 residues. V dropped 0 bases and J dropped 2 bases, with 5 bases sitting between them.

This clonotype was sampled from an elderly woman with acute or convalescent COVID-19. Sequenced: peripheral blood. J is TRBJ2-6 and V is TRBV4-3; tentatively, D is TRBD1 (5 bases). As DNA, the CDR3 is TGCGCCAGCAGCCAAGAAGGGGCTGGGGCCAACGTCCTGACTTTC. Protein: CASSQEGAGANVLTF.